Following are 18 T cell receptor beta chains from one sample sequenced in a study of blood T cell repertoires in COVID-19 (dated by TCRdb to 2018 to 2020). Libraries were constructed by the immunoSEQ multiplex PCR assay. Here the immuneACCESS table is served through TCRdb, limited to in-frame sequences with V and J called. Missing clones are a known gap in these copies; in checked studies unresolved V genes cover under half, and the rest lacks a known reason. Here the sample has fewer than 500,000 clones; roughly 87% occur a single time. The ten top clones hold roughly 2% of the sample. The sample consisted of PBMCs or T cells enriched from blood (not recorded which). These receptors all stem from a woman between 18 and 30 years old with acute COVID-19.

Regarding this clone: This sample also contains other DNA sequences that code for the same CDR3. The V call is TRBV18, the J call TRBJ1-1; 8 nucleotides match TRBD1. J was trimmed by 2 bases and V by 3 bases; bases with no gene match: 5. This CDR3 is 15 amino acids long. Germline V gives CDR1 KGHSH, CDR2 LQKENI. The CDR3 nucleotides are TGTGCCAGCTCACCCCCCGGGACAGGAAACACTGAAGCTTTCTTT. This translates into CASSPPGTGNTEAFF.

This clone showed up just a few times. The CDR3 bases are TGTGCCAGCAGCCTCGGACCGGGTGAGGGGCAGTACTTC. Its translation: CASSLGPGEGQYF. The chain has TRBV28 and TRBJ2-7; D possibly corresponds to TRBD2 (5 bases). The CDR3 extends over 13 amino acids. Germline V gene data show CDR1 as MDHEN and CDR2 as SYDVKM. V lost 6 bases to trimming and J lost 9 bases, with 18 bases between them. The full variable domain, with the rest looked up from reference TRBV28 and TRBJ2-7, is DVKVTQSSRYLVKRTGEKVFLECVQDMDHENMFWYRQDPGLGLRLIYFSYDVKMKEKGDIPEGYSVSREKKERFSLILESASTNQTSMYLCASSLGPGEGQYFGPGTRLTVT.

This sequence joins TRBV6-2 or TRBV6-3 and TRBJ2-7, with 7 bases lining up with TRBD1. Trimming removed 4 bases from V and 4 bases from J; junction bases left unmatched: 13. Germline loops: CDR1 MNHEY, CDR2 SVGEGT. The CDR3 is made up of 16 amino acids. CDR3 in amino acids: CASSFWIRDRIYEQYF. DNA for the CDR3: TGTGCCAGCAGTTTCTGGATCCGGGACAGAATATACGAGCAGTACTTC.

The chain employs TRBV5-6 and TRBJ1-3; 8 bases match TRBD1. The CDR3 loop spans 15 amino acids. The junction had 5 bases not matched to a gene; V was cut back by 2 bases and J by 4 bases. Per germline, CDR1 SGHDT and CDR2 YYEEEE. The CDR3 reads CASSFRQGWGNTIYF. CDR3 nucleotides: TGTGCCAGCAGCTTCAGACAGGGGTGGGGAAACACCATATATTTT. Based on the CDR3 plus reference TRBV5-6 and TRBJ1-3, the full variable domain is DAGVTQSPTHLIKTRGQQVTLRCSPKSGHDTVSWYQQALGQGPQFIFQYYEEEERQRGNFPDRFSGHQFPNYSSELNVNALLLGDSALYLCASSFRQGWGNTIYFGEGSWLTVV.

This clone was found once. The chain is built from TRBV25-1 and TRBJ1-5, with D perhaps TRBD1 (6 bases). Trimming took off 6 bases at V and 4 bases at J, with 19 bases between the two ends. Germline assignment: CDR1 MGHDK and CDR2 SYGVNS. This CDR3 is built from 16 residues. CDR3 bases: TGTGCCAGCAGCCCGATCGGGGGGCTCGATAATCAGCCCCAGCATTTT. It specifies CASSPIGGLDNQPQHF.

The CDR3 sequence is CASTTGQGASSPLHF. The CDR3 coding sequence is TGTGCCAGCACCACCGGACAGGGGGCCAGTTCACCCCTCCACTTT. The chain has TRBV28 and TRBJ1-6; 11 bases are a match to TRBD1. V dropped 7 bases and J dropped 9; count of bases not matched to a gene: 8. The germline gives CDR1 MDHEN, CDR2 SYDVKM. CDR3 length: 15 residues.

V usage is TRBV7-9 and J usage is TRBJ1-4, with D tentatively TRBD1 (5 bases). The CDR3 sequence is 13 residues long. The V end was cut by 2 bases, the J end by 8 bases, with 9 bases between. CDR1 SEHNR and CDR2 FQNEAQ come from the germline V gene (reference sequence). The CDR3: CASSLQGREKLFF. CDR3 DNA sequence: TGTGCCAGCAGCTTACAGGGTCGAGAAAAACTGTTTTTT.

The chain couples TRBV6-4 to TRBJ2-7, with 8 bases fitting TRBD1. The trim removed 7 bases at V and 3 bases at J, leaving 5 bases unmatched. Germline V lookup: CDR1 MRHNA, CDR2 SNTAGT. The CDR3 has 13 amino acids. In DNA form, the CDR3 reads TGTGCCAGCAACGCCAGGGGGCTCTACGAGCAGTACTTC. Its protein is CASNARGLYEQYF.

Details on this clone: This sample also contains other DNA sequences that code for the same CDR3. The rearrangement joins TRBV9 to TRBJ1-6, with unresolved D. The CDR3 has 14 residues. V dropped 0 bases and J dropped 7 bases, with 8 bases sitting between them. Germline CDR1 SGDLS, CDR2 YYNGEE. The CDR3 is CASSVGAGNSPLHF. The CDR3 DNA reads as TGTGCCAGCAGCGTAGGGGCGGGAAATTCACCCCTCCACTTT. Filled out from reference TRBV9 and TRBJ1-6, the complete variable domain reads DSGVTQTPKHLITATGQRVTLRCSPRSGDLSVYWYQQSLDQGLQFLIQYYNGEERAKGNILERFSAQQFPDLHSELNLSSLELGDSALYFCASSVGAGNSPLHFGNGTRLTVT.

V gene TRBV27 combines with J gene TRBJ2-3; tentative D call: TRBD1 (6 bases). The V gene lost 0 bases and the J gene lost 4 bases, with 14 bases spanning the gap. The CDR3 extends over 16 amino acids. Germline V gene sequence: CDR1 MNHEY, CDR2 SMNVEV (reference sequence). The CDR3 sequence is CASSLSRGYGADTQYF. DNA for the CDR3: TGTGCCAGCAGTTTATCCAGGGGTTATGGGGCAGATACGCAGTATTTT.

This sequence joins TRBV27 and TRBJ2-5; D is perhaps TRBD2 (5 bases). V was shortened by 4 bases and J by 4 bases, with 13 bases between the two germline ends. The germline gives CDR1 MNHEY, CDR2 SMNVEV (reference sequence). CDR3 length: 14 residues. The CDR3: CASSSLAPLETQYF. The DNA for the CDR3 is TGTGCCAGCAGTTCCCTAGCCCCCCTAGAGACCCAGTACTTC.

The chain joins TRBV9 to TRBJ1-6; the D gene is possibly TRBD1 (5 bases). The V gene's germline CDR1 is SGDLS and CDR2 YYNGEE. Trimming pared 6 bases from V and 5 bases from J, leaving 15 bases between. The CDR3 is 15 amino acids. The CDR3 bases are TGTGCCAGCACTGCGGGGGAGGAGAATAATTCACCCCTCCACTTT. It specifies CASTAGEENNSPLHF.

The CDR3 DNA reads as TGTGCCAGCAGCTTAGACAGGGTTGAGACCCAGTACTTC. It is translated as CASSLDRVETQYF. The V and J genes are TRBV7-2 and TRBJ2-5; weak D call: TRBD1 (6 bases). Germline V lookup: CDR1 SGHTA, CDR2 FQGNSA. Deletions cut 1 base from V and 5 bases from J, with 8 bases between. The CDR3 covers 13 residues.

The chain carries TRBV5-6 and TRBJ2-3, with a possible D match to TRBD2 (5 bases). The CDR3 loop spans 14 amino acids. Germline V lookup: CDR1 SGHDT, CDR2 YYEEEE. The ends were cut back, 4 bases at V and 2 bases at J, with 11 bases in the middle. The DNA for the CDR3 is TGTGCCAGCAGCAGGACTCACTACACAGATACGCAGTATTTT. Translation gives CASSRTHYTDTQYF. The full variable domain, with the rest looked up from reference TRBV5-6 and TRBJ2-3, is DAGVTQSPTHLIKTRGQQVTLRCSPKSGHDTVSWYQQALGQGPQFIFQYYEEEERQRGNFPDRFSGHQFPNYSSELNVNALLLGDSALYLCASSRTHYTDTQYFGPGTRLTVL.

The gene calls are TRBV29-1 and TRBJ1-1; TRBD1 might be the D (5 bases). Germline CDR1 is SQVTM and CDR2 is ANQGSEA. Trimming took off 6 bases at V and 1 base at J, with 18 bases between the two ends. The CDR3 extends over 15 amino acids. The CDR3 sequence is CSVPNGGGTNTEAFF. CDR3 in DNA: TGCAGCGTACCCAATGGGGGGGGAACGAACACTGAAGCTTTCTTT.

This chain uses TRBV24-1 with TRBJ1-1; no reliable D call. Trimming shortened V by 3 bases and J by 5 bases, and 9 bases separated the two germline ends. This CDR3 region has 13 residues. Germline loops: CDR1 KGHDR, CDR2 SFDVKD. The CDR3 loop reads CATSDAQRTEAFF. In DNA, the CDR3 is TGTGCCACCAGTGATGCCCAGAGGACTGAAGCTTTCTTT.

This chain links TRBV2 with TRBJ2-7, with D possibly matching TRBD1 (6 bases). V lost 5 bases to trimming and J lost 1 base, with 12 bases between them. Looked up from germline, CDR1 is SNHLY and CDR2 is FYNNEI. This CDR3 spans 14 amino acids. The CDR3: CASSQQGDSYEQYF. CDR3 DNA sequence: TGTGCCAGCAGTCAACAGGGCGATTCCTACGAGCAGTACTTC. The full variable domain, completed using reference TRBV2 and TRBJ2-7, is EPEVTQTPSHQVTQMGQEVILRCVPISNHLYFYWYRQILGQKVEFLVSFYNNEISEKSEIFDDQFSVERPDGSNFTLKIRSTKLEDSAMYFCASSQQGDSYEQYFGPGTRLTVT.

The rearrangement joins TRBV6-5 to TRBJ1-1, with a possible D match to TRBD1 (6 bases). Germline lookup yields CDR1 MNHEY and CDR2 SVGAGI. Trimming cost V 8 bases and J 8 bases, with 15 bases left between them. This CDR3 contains 12 residues. CDR3 coding DNA: TGTGCCAGCGGATACGGGACATCGGAAGCTTTCTTT. Its translation is CASGYGTSEAFF.